This TCR beta chain comes out of a study of blood T cells in healthy people across ages. Combining a sample-barcoded 5' primer with a J-beta primer mix, a second PCR ran for about 7 to 12 cycles. TCRdb re-called the 5' RACE reads with MiXCR, one entry per CDR3 protein. This sample carries about 830,000 distinct CDR3 sequences, 60% to 80% of them seen once, and the ten largest clones take 25% to 30%. Per sample, no less than 5.5 micrograms of total RNA were extracted. The CDR3 sequence is 16 residues long. The germline V gene has CDR1 MDHEN and CDR2 SYDVKM. Trimming pared 6 bases from V and 5 bases from J, leaving 20 bases between.

The chain combines TRBV28 with TRBJ2-1; TRBD2 might be the D (5 bases). The source material was blood. The sequence was obtained from a man aged 25-45 years in good health. The CDR3 reads CASSPNRAGQDNEQFF. CDR3 sequence (DNA): TGTGCCAGCAGCCCAAATAGGGCGGGTCAAGACAATGAGCAGTTCTTC.